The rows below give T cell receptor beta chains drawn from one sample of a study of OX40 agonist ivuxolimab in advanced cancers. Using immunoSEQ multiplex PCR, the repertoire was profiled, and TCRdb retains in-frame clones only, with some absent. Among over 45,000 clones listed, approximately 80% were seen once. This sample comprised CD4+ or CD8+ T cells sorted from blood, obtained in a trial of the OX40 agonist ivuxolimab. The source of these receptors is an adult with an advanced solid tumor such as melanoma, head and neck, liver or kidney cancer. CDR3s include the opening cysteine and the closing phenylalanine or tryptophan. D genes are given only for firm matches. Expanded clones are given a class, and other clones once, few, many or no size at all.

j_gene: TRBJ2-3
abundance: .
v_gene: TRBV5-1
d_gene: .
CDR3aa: CASSTGDDSTGTQYF
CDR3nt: TGCGCCAGCAGCACCGGGGACGACTCCACGGGTACGCAGTATTTT

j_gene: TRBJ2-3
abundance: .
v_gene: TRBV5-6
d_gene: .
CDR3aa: CASSLVGTDREDTQYF
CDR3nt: TGTGCCAGCAGCTTGGTGGGGACGGATCGGGAGGATACGCAGTATTTT

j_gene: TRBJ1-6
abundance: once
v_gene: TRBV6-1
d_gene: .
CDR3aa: CACQRRGNSPLHF
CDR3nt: TGTGCCTGCCAACGACGGGGAAATTCACCCCTCCACTTT

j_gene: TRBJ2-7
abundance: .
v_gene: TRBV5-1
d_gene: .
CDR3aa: CASSPRQGLYEQYF
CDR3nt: TGCGCCAGCAGCCCGCGACAGGGACTCTACGAGCAGTACTTC

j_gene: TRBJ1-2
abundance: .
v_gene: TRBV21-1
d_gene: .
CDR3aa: CASSTAGGCWGYTF
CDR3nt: TGTGCCAGCAGCACGGCAGGGGGCTGCTGGGGCTACACCTTC

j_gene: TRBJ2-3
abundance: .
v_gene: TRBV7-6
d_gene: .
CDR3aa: CASSLKPSTDTQYF
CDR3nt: TGTGCCAGCAGCTTAAAACCTAGCACAGATACGCAGTATTTT

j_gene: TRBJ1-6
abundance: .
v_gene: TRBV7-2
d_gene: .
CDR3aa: CASSLLNTPNSPLHF
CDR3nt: TGTGCCAGCAGCTTATTAAATACTCCTAATTCACCCCTCCACTTT

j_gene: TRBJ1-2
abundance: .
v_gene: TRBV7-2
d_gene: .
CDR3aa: CASSLGGRSNYGYTF
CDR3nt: TGTGCCAGCAGCTTAGGCGGGCGTTCTAACTATGGCTACACCTTC

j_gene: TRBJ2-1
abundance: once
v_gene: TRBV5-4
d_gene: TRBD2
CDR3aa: CASSLGGRLASYNEQFF
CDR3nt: TGTGCCAGCAGCTTGGGCGGTAGACTAGCCTCCTACAATGAGCAGTTCTTC

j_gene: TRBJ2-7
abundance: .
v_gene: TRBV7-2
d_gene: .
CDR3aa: CASSQGPGEQYF
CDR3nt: TGTGCCAGCAGCCAGGGTCCGGGGGAGCAGTACTTC

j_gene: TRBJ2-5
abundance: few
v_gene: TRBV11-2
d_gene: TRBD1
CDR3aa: CASSKSQRPGQGKETQYF
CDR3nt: TGTGCCAGCAGCAAGAGCCAGCGACCGGGACAGGGGAAGGAGACCCAGTACTTC

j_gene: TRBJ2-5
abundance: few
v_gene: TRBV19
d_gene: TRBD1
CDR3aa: CASSINTGVETQYF
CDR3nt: TGTGCCAGTAGTATAAATACAGGGGTAGAGACCCAGTACTTC

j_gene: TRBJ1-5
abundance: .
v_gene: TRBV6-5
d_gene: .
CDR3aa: CASSPRTVNQPQHF
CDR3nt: TGTGCCAGCAGCCCAAGGACAGTCAATCAGCCCCAGCATTTT

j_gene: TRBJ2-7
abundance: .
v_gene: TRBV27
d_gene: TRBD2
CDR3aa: CASSLKPASGRAGEQYF
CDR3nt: TGTGCCAGCAGTTTAAAACCCGCTAGCGGGAGGGCCGGCGAGCAGTACTTC

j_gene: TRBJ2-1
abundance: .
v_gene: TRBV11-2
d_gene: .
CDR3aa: CASSLAPLAIDEQFF
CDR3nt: TGTGCCAGCAGCTTAGCCCCCCTAGCTATCGATGAGCAGTTCTTC

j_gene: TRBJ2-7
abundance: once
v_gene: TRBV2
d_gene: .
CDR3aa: CASSERRGRTYEQYF
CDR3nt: TGTGCCAGCAGTGAGAGGCGGGGGCGAACCTACGAGCAGTACTTC

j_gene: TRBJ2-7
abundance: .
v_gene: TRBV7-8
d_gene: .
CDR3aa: CASSLNMEISGEQYF
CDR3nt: TGTGCCAGCAGCTTAAATATGGAGATTTCAGGCGAGCAGTACTTC

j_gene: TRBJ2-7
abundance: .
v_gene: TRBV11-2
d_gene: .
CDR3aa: CASSLERRGQYF
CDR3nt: TGTGCCAGCAGCTTAGAAAGGAGGGGGCAGTACTTC

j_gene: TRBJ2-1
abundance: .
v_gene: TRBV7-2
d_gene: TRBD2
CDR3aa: CASSLLAGRVEQFF
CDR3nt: TGTGCCAGCAGCTTGCTAGCGGGACGGGTTGAGCAGTTCTTC

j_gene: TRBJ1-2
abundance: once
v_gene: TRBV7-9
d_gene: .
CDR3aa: CASSSRAARGYTF
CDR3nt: TGTGCCAGCAGCTCCCGGGCGGCCCGAGGCTACACCTTC

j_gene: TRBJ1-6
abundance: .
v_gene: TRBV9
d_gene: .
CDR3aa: CASSVYGLDNSPLHF
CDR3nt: TGTGCCAGCAGCGTGTATGGGTTAGATAATTCACCCCTCCACTTT

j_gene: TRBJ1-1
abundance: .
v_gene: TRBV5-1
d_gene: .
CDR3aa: CASSFYGGGTEAFF
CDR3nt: TGTGCCAGCAGCTTTTACGGAGGGGGTACTGAAGCTTTCTTT

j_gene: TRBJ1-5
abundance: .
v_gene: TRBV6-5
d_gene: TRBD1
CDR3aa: CASSAQGERNQPQHF
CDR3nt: TGTGCCAGCAGCGCCCAGGGGGAGAGGAATCAGCCCCAGCATTTT

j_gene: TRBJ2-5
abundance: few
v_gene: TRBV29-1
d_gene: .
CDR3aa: CSESGPSIGETQYF
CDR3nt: TGCAGCGAGTCGGGACCCTCGATCGGGGAGACCCAGTACTTC

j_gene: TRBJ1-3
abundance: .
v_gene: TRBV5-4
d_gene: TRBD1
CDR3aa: CASSFGTGNTVSGNTIYF
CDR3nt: TGTGCCAGCAGCTTTGGGACAGGGAATACAGTCTCTGGAAACACCATATATTTT

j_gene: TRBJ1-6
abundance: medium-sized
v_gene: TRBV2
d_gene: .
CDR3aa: CASSVRAGRRNSPLHF
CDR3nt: TGTGCCAGCAGTGTACGTGCCGGCCGGAGGAATTCACCCCTCCACTTT

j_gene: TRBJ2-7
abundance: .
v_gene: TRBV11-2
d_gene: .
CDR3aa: CASSTPSHPYEQYF
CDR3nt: TGTGCCAGCAGCACCCCTAGCCACCCCTACGAGCAGTACTTC

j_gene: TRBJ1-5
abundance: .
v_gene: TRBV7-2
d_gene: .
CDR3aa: CASSLGRTNQPQHF
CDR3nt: TGTGCCAGCAGCTTAGGAAGGACCAATCAGCCCCAGCATTTT

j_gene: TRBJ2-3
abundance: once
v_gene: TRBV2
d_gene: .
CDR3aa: CASSEQVTSTDTQYF
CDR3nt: TGTGCCAGCAGTGAACAAGTGACTAGCACAGATACGCAGTATTTT